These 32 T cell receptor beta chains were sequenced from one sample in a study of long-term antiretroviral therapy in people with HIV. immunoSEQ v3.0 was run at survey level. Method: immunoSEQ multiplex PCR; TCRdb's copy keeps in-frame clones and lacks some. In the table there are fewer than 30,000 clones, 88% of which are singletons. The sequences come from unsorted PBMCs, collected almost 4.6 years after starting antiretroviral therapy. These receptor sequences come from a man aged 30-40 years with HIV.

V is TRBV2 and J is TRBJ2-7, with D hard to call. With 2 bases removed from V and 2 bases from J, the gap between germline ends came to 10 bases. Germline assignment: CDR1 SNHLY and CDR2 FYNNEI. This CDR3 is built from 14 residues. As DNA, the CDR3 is TGTGCCAGCAGTGAACAAGCCGCAACCTACGAGCAGTACTTC. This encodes CASSEQAATYEQYF.

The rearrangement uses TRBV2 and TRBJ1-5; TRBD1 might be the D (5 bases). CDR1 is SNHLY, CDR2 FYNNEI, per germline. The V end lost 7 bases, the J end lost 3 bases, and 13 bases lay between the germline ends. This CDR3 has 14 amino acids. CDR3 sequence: CASKAGHLNQPQHF. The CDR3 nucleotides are TGTGCCAGCAAGGCCGGACACCTCAATCAGCCCCAGCATTTT.

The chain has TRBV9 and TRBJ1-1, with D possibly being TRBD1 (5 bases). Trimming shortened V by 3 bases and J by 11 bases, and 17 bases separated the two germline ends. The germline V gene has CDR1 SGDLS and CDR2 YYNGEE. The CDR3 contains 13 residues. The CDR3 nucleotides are TGTGCCAGCAGCGCAGGACATCCAGAAGACGCTTTCTTT. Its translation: CASSAGHPEDAFF. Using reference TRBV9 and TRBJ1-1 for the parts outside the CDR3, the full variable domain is DSGVTQTPKHLITATGQRVTLRCSPRSGDLSVYWYQQSLDQGLQFLIQYYNGEERAKGNILERFSAQQFPDLHSELNLSSLELGDSALYFCASSAGHPEDAFFGQGTRLTVV.

The CDR3 DNA is TGTGCCAGCAGCTCCCAACCTTTACTGAATAGCAATCAGCCCCAGCATTTT. Amino acids: CASSSQPLLNSNQPQHF. The V and J genes are TRBV7-8 and TRBJ1-5; D is unclear. This CDR3 is built from 17 residues. CDR1 and CDR2 from the germline V gene are SGHVS and FQNEAQ. The V end lost 4 bases, the J end lost 0 bases, and 16 bases lay between the germline ends.

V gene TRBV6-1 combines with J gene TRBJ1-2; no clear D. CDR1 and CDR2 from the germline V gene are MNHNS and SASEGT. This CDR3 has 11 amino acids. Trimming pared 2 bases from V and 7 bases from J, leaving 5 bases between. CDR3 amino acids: CASSEFPGYTF. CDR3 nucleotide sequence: TGTGCCAGCAGTGAATTTCCTGGCTACACCTTC.

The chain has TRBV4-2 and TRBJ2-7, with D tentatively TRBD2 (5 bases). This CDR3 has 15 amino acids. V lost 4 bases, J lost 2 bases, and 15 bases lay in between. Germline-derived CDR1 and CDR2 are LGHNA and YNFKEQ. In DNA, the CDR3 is TGTGCCAGCAGCCCAGAGCCCAGCGGCGCCTACGAGCAGTACTTC. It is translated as CASSPEPSGAYEQYF.

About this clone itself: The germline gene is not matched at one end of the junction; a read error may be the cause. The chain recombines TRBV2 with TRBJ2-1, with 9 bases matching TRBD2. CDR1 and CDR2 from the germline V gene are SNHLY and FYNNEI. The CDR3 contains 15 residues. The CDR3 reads CASSGGGGAYNEQFF. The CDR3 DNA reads TGTGCCAGCAGTGGCGGCGGGGGGGCCTATAATGAGCAGTTCTTC.

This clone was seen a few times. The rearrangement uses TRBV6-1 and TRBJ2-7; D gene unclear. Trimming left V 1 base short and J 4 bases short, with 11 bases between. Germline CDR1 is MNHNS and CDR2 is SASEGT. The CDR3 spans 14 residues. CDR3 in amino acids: CASSEVGLPYEQYF. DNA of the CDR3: TGTGCCAGCAGTGAAGTGGGCTTACCTTACGAGCAGTACTTC.

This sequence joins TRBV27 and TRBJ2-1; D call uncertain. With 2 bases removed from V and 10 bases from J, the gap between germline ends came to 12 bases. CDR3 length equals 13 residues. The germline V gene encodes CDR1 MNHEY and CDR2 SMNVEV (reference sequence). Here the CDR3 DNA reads TGTGCCAGCAGTTTAGCCCCGGCTAGAGAGCAGTTCTTC. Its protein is CASSLAPAREQFF.

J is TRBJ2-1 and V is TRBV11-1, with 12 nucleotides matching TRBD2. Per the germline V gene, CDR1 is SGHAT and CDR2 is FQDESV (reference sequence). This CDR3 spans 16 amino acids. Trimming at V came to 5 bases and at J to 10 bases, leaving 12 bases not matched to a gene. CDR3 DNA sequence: TGTGCCAGCAGCCGAGGACTAGCGGGGAGGGGATGGGAGCAGTTCTTC. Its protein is CASSRGLAGRGWEQFF.

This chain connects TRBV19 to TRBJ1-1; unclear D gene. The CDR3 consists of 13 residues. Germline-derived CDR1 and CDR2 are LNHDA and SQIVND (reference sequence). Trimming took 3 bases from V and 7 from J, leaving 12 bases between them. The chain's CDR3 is CASSINREYEAFF. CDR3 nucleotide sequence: TGTGCCAGTAGTATCAACCGGGAATATGAAGCTTTCTTT.

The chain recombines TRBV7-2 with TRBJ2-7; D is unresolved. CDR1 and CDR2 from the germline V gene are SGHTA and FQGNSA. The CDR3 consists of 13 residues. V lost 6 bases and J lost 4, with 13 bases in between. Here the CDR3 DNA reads TGTGCCAGCAGTTCTTTCGGCCGATACGAGCAGTACTTC. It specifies CASSSFGRYEQYF.

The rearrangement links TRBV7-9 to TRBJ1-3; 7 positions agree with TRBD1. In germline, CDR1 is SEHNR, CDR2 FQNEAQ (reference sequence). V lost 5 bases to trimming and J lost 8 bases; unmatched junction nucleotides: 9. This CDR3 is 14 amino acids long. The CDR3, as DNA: TGTGCCAGCAGCCCAGGGGGGTCGGCTGACACCATATATTTT. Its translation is CASSPGGSADTIYF.

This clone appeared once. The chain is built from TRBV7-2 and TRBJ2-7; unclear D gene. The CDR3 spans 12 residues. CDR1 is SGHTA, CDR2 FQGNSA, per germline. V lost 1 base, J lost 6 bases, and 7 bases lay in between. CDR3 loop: CASSLEDREQYF. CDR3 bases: TGTGCCAGCAGCTTAGAGGACCGCGAGCAGTACTTC.

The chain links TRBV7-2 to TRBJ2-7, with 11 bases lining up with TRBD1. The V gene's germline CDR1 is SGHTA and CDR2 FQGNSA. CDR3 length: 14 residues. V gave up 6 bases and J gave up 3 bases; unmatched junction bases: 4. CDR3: CASSYGTGGYEQYF. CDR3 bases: TGTGCCAGCAGTTATGGGACAGGGGGCTACGAGCAGTACTTC.

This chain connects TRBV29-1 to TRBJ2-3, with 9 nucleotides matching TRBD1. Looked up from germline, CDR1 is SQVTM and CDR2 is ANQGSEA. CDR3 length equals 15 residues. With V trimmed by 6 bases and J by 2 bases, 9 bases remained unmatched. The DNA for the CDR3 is TGCAGCGTGTGCCGGACAGGGGACGACACAGATACGCAGTATTTT. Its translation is CSVCRTGDDTDTQYF.

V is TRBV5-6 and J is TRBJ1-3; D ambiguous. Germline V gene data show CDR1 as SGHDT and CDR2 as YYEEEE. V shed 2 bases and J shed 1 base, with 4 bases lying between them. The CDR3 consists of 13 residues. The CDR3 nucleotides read TGTGCCAGCAGCTTTGATTCTGGAAACACCATATATTTT. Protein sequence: CASSFDSGNTIYF.

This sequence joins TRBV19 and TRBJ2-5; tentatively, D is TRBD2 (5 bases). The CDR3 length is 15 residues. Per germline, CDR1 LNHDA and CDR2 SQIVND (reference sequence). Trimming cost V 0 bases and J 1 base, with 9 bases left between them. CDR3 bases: TGTGCCAGTAGTATAGATCGCACTAGCCAAGAGACCCAGTACTTC. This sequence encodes CASSIDRTSQETQYF. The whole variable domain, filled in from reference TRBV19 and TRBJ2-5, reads DGGITQSPKYLFRKEGQNVTLSCEQNLNHDAMYWYRQDPGQGLRLIYYSQIVNDFQKGDIAEGYSVSREKKESFPLTVTSAQKNPTAFYLCASSIDRTSQETQYFGPGTRLLVL.

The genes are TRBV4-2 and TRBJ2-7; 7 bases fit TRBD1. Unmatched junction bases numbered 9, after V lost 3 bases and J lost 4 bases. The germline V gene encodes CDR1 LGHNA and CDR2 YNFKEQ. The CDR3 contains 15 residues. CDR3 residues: CASSQEWGQLYEQYF. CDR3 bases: TGTGCCAGCAGCCAGGAGTGGGGACAGCTGTACGAGCAGTACTTC.

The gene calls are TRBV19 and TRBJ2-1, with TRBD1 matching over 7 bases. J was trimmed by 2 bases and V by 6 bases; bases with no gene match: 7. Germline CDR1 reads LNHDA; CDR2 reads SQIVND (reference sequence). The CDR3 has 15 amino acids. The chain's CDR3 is CASRMKGTAYNEQFF. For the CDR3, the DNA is TGTGCCAGTAGGATGAAGGGGACAGCCTACAATGAGCAGTTCTTC.

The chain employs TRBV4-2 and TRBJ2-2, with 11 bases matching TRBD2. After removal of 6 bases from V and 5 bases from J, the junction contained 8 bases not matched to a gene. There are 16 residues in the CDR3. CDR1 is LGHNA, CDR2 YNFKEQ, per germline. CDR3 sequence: CASRNRLAGKTGELFF. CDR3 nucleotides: TGTGCCAGCAGGAACAGACTAGCGGGGAAGACCGGGGAGCTGTTTTTT.

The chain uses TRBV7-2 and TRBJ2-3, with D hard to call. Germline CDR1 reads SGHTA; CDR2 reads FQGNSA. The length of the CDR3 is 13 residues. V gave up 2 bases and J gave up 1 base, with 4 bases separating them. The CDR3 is CASSLQGTDTQYF. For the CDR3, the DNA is TGTGCCAGCAGCTTACAGGGCACAGATACGCAGTATTTT.

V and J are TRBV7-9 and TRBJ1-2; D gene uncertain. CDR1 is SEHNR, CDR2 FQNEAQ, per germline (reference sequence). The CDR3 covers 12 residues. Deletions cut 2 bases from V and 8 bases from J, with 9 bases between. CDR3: CASSLPSEGYTF. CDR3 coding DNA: TGTGCCAGCAGCTTACCCTCGGAGGGCTACACCTTC.

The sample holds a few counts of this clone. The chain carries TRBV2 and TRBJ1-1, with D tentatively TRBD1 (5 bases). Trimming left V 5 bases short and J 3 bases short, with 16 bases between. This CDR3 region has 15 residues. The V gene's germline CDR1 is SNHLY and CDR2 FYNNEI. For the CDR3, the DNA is TGTGCCAGCAGTACTACAGGTTTTGGAGACACTGAAGCTTTCTTT. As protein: CASSTTGFGDTEAFF.

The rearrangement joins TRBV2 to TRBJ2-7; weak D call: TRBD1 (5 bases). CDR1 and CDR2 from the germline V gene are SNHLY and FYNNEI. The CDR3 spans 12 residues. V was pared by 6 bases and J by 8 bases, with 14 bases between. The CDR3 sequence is CASSRVPSQQYF. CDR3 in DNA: TGTGCCAGCAGCAGGGTTCCGTCTCAGCAGTACTTC.

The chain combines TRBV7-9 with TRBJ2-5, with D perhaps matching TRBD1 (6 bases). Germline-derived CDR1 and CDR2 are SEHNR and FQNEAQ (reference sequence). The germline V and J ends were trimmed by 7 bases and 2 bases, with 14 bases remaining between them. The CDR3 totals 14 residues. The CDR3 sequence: CASTQEGGQETQYF. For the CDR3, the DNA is TGTGCCAGCACCCAGGAAGGGGGACAAGAGACCCAGTACTTC.

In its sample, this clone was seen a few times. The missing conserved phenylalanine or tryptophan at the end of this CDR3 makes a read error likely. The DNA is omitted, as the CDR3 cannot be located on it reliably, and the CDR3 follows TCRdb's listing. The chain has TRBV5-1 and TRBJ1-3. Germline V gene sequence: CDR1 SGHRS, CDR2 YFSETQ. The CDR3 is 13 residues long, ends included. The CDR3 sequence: CASNKLRAIDTPG.

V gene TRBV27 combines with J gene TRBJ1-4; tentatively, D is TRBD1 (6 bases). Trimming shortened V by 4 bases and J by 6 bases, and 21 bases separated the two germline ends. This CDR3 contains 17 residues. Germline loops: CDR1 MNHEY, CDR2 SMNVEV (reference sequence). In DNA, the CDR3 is TGTGCCAGCAGTTGGACCTGGACAGAGGAAGCCGATGAAAAACTGTTTTTT. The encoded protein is CASSWTWTEEADEKLFF.

The CDR3 is CASGPISGNPPRELFF. The CDR3 region has the DNA TGTGCCAGCGGTCCAATTTCAGGGAACCCCCCGAGGGAGCTGTTTTTT. The V and J genes are TRBV9 and TRBJ2-2; D may be TRBD1 (5 bases). The V end lost 7 bases, the J end lost 9 bases, and 25 bases lay between the germline ends. CDR3 length: 16 residues. CDR1 and CDR2 from the germline V gene are SGDLS and YYNGEE.

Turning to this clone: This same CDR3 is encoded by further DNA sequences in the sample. CDR3 protein: CASSFGETQYF. CDR3 DNA: TGTGCCAGCAGCTTTGGGGAGACCCAGTACTTC. The chain recombines TRBV5-6 with TRBJ2-5; D is uncertain. The CDR3 is 11 amino acids. V was shortened by 2 bases and J by 5 bases, with 4 bases between the two germline ends. Germline-derived CDR1 and CDR2 are SGHDT and YYEEEE.

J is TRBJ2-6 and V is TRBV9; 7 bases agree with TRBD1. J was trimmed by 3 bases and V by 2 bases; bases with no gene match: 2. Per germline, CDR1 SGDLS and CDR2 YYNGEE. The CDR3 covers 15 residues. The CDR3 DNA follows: TGTGCCAGCAGCGTCACAGGGGTTGGGGCCAACGTCCTGACTTTC. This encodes CASSVTGVGANVLTF.

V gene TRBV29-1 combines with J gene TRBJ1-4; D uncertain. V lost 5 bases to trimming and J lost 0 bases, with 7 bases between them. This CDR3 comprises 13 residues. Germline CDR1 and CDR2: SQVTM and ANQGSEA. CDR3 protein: CSVLPATNEKLFF. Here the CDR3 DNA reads TGCAGCGTTCTGCCCGCAACTAATGAAAAACTGTTTTTT.